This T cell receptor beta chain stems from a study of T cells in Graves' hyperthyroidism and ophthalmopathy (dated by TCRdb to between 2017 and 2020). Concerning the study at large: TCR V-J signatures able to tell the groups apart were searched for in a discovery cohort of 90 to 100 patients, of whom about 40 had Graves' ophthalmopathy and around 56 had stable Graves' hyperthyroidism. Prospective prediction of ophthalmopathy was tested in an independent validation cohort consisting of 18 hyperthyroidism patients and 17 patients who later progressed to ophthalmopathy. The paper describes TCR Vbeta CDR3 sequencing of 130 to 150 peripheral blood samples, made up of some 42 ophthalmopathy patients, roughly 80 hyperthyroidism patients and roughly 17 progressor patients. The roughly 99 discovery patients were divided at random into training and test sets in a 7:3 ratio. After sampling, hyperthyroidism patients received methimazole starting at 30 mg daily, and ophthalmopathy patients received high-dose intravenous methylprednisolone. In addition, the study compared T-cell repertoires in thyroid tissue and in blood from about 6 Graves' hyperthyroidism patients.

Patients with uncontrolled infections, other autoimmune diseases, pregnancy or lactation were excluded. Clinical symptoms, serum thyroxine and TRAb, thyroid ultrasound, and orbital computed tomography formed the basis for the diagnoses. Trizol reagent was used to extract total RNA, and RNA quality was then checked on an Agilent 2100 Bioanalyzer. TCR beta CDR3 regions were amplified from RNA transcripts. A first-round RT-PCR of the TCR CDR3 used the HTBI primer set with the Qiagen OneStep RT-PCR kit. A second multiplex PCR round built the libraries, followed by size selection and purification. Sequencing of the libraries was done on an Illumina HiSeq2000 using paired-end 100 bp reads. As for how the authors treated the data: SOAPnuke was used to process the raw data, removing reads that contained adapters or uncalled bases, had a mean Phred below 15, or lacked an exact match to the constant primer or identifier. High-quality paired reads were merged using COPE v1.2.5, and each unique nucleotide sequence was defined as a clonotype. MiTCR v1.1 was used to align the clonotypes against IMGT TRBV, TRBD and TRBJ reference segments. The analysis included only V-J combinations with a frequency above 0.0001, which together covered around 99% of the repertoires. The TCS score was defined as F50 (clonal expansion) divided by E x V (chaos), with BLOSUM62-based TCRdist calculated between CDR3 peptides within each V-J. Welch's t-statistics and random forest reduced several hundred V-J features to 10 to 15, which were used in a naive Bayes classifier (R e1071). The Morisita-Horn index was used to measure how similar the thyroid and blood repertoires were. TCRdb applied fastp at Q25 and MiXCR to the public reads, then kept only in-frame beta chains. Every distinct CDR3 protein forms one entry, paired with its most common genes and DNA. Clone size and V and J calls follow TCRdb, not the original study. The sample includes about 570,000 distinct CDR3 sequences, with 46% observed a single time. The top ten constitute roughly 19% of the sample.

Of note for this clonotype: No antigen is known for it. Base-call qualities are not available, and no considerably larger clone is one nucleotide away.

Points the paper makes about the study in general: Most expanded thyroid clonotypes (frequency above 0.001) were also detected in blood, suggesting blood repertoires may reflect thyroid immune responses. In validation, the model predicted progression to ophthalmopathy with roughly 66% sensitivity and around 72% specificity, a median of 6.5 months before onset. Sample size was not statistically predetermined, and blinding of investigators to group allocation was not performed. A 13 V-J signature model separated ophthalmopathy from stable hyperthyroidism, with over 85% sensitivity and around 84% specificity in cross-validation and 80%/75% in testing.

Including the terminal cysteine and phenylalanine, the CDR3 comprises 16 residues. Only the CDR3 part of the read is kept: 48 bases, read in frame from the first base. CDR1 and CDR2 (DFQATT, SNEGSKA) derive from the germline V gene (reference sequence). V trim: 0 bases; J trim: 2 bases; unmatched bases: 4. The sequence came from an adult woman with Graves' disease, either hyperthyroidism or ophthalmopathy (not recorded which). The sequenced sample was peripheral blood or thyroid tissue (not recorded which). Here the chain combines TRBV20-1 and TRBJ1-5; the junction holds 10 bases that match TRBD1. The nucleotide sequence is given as TGCAGTGCTAGAGATGCCGGGACAGGGGGCAATCAGCCCCAGCATTTT. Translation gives CSARDAGTGGNQPQHF.